Below, one T cell receptor beta chain is given with its context. Antigen unknown. This entry belongs to a study of vaccination effects on CD4 cells after COVID-19. Regarding the study as a whole: Healthy vaccine recipients' vaccine-induced clones were almost all SARS-CoV-2 mono-reactive.

CDR3 size: 12 residues. V was cut by 4 bases and J by 9 bases, with 12 bases left in between. Per the germline V gene, CDR1 is SEHNR and CDR2 is FQNEAQ (reference sequence). Libraries were prepared by immunoSEQ multiplex PCR; TCRdb keeps only in-frame clonotypes and omits some of them. In the table there are around 40,000 clones, 65% to 80% of which are singletons. Cultured cells yielded isolated CD4+ T cells after around 10 days. Each person got two doses of an mRNA SARS-CoV-2 vaccine, BNT162b2 or mRNA-1273. In the cultures, half the medium was exchanged for IL-2 medium on days 3 and 7. This sample comprised CD4+ T cells from PBMCs cultured without peptide, obtained after COVID-19 vaccination. The clonotype comes from a human donor who received a COVID-19 vaccine. The chain couples TRBV7-9 to TRBJ1-1; no firm D call. DNA of the CDR3: TGTGCCAGCAGCTCCATCGCCGGACAAGCTTTCTTT. This encodes CASSSIAGQAFF.